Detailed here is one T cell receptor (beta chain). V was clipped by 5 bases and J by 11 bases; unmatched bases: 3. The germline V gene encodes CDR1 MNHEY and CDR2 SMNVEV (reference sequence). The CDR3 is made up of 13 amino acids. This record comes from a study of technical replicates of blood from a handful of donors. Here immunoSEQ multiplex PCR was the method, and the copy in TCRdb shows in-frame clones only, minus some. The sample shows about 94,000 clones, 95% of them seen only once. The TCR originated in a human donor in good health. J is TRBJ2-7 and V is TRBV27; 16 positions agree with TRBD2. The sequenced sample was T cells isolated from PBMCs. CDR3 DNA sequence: TGTGCCAGCAGTCTAGGGACTAGCGGGGGGGAGTACTTC. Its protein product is CASSLGTSGGEYF.